The present T cell receptor beta chain was sequenced within a study of a mutant IDH1 vaccine in newly diagnosed glioma. Whole-study context: Beginning 4-6 weeks after radiotherapy alone, or with temozolomide cycles, vaccination took place. Previous care, which was radiotherapy, temozolomide, or both, most often involved both.

Losses at the gene ends were 3 bases for V and 12 bases for J; bases not matched to a gene: 7. CDR3 size: 11 residues. CDR1 is DFQATT, CDR2 SNEGSKA, per germline (reference sequence). The time point: week 47, end of study. The vaccine gave 300 ug of a 20-mer mutant IDH1 peptide subcutaneously per dose. Patients were given eight vaccinations, scheduled in weeks 1, 3, 5, 7, 11, 15, 19 and 23. Concerning this clone itself: The antigen remains undetermined.

Clones were read by immunoSEQ multiplex PCR, and TCRdb kept only the in-frame ones, dropping some. The sample records nearly 50,000 clones, about 88% being singletons. The sample here was PBMCs, taken from a glioma patient whose treatment included an IDH1 peptide vaccine. The chain is built from TRBV20-1 and TRBJ1-1, with 7 bases matching TRBD1. This receptor was identified in a woman in her thirties with glioma. Some clones in this sample may be carry-over from other donors' samples. The CDR3 sequence is CSARRGLFPFF. The CDR3 DNA sequence: TGCAGTGCTAGGAGGGGGCTATTTCCTTTCTTT.